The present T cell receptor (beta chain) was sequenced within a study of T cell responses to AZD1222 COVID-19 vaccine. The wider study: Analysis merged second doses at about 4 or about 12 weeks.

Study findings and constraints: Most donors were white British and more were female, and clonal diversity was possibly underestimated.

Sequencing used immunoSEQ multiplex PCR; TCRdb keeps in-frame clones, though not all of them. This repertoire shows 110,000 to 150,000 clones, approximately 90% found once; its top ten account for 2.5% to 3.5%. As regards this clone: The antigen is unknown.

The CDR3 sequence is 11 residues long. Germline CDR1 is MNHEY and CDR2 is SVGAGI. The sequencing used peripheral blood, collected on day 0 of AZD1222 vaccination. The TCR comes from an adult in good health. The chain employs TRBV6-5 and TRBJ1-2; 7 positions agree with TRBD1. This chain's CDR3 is CASSGGYGYTF. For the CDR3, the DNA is TGTGCTTCGTCAGGGGGGTATGGCTACACCTTC.